These 16 T cell receptor beta chains came from one sample sequenced in a study of control samples from healthy donors and cancer patients. The method was immunoSEQ multiplex PCR; TCRdb's version includes in-frame clones alone and lacks a portion of them. The table lists over 110,000 clones, roughly nine tenths of them singletons. Sequencing used blood. These receptors were taken from a woman aged 25 to 39 in good health.

The chain joins TRBV7-2 to TRBJ1-3, with TRBD1 matching over 8 bases. The V gene's germline CDR1 is SGHTA and CDR2 FQGNSA. V trimming: 4 bases; J trimming: 9 bases; junction bases outside the gene matches: 5. The CDR3 length is 13 residues. DNA for the CDR3: TGTGCCAGCAGCTCCGGACAGGGAGGCACCATATATTTT. It specifies CASSSGQGGTIYF.

This chain links TRBV29-1 with TRBJ2-1; D call uncertain. This CDR3 contains 12 residues. Germline V gene lookup returns CDR1 SQVTM and CDR2 ANQGSEA. V was shortened by 2 bases and J by 5 bases, with 7 bases between the two germline ends. The CDR3 DNA is TGCAGCGTTGAACCCCTCAACAATGAGCAGTTCTTC. Translation gives CSVEPLNNEQFF.

This clone has just one count. The chain carries TRBV30 and TRBJ2-7, with TRBD2 as a possible D gene (6 bases). The CDR3 is 14 amino acids. The ends were cut back, 2 bases at V and 2 bases at J, with 13 bases in the middle. The germline CDR1 and CDR2 sequences are GTSNPN and SVGIG (reference sequence). The CDR3 protein is CAWSSGTGTYEQYF. CDR3 sequence (DNA): TGTGCCTGGAGTTCCGGGACTGGGACCTACGAGCAGTACTTC.

For the CDR3, the DNA is TGTGCCAGCAGCCTAACCTTACTAGCGGGAGGACGCGAGCAGTACTTC. Residues: CASSLTLLAGGREQYF. J is TRBJ2-7 and V is TRBV11-2, with TRBD2 matching 12 bases. Germline-derived CDR1 and CDR2 are SGHAT and FQNNGV. With 5 bases clipped from V and 6 bases from J, the junction kept 11 bases outside the gene matches. CDR3 length equals 16 residues. Full variable domain (rest looked up from reference TRBV11-2 and TRBJ2-7): EAGVAQSPRYKIIEKRQSVAFWCNPISGHATLYWYQQILGQGPKLLIQFQNNGVVDDSQLPKDRFSAERLKGVDSTLKIQPAKLEDSAVYLCASSLTLLAGGREQYFGPGTRLTVT.

The chain has TRBV25-1 and TRBJ2-1; 8 bases fit TRBD2. The V and J ends lost 6 bases and 6 bases, in that order; junction bases with no gene match: 10. CDR3 length equals 15 residues. Looked up from germline, CDR1 is MGHDK and CDR2 is SYGVNS. In DNA, the CDR3 is TGTGCCAGCAGCCGTCCCGGGACTAGGGGCAATGAGCAGTTCTTC. This sequence encodes CASSRPGTRGNEQFF.

The V and J genes are TRBV25-1 and TRBJ1-1, with D perhaps TRBD1 (5 bases). The CDR3 loop spans 13 amino acids. With 7 bases removed from V and 1 base from J, the gap between germline ends came to 10 bases. Germline CDR1 is MGHDK and CDR2 is SYGVNS. DNA for the CDR3: TGTGCCAGCAACCGGGACGGGAACACTGAAGCTTTCTTT. Translated: CASNRDGNTEAFF.

V usage is TRBV5-1 and J usage is TRBJ1-2; D ambiguous. The ends were cut back, 5 bases at V and 0 bases at J, with 11 bases in the middle. The CDR3 covers 14 residues. The germline V gene encodes CDR1 SGHRS and CDR2 YFSETQ. The CDR3 DNA sequence: TGCGCCAGCAGACCCAGAGATTCTAACTATGGCTACACCTTC. Protein: CASRPRDSNYGYTF.

The chain combines TRBV11-2 with TRBJ2-7; 10 bases align to TRBD2. The CDR3 runs to 15 residues. Germline lookup yields CDR1 SGHAT and CDR2 FQNNGV. J gave up 2 bases and V 5 bases, and 6 bases lay outside the gene matches. The CDR3 DNA reads TGTGCCAGCAGCACTGCTAGCGGGAGCACCTACGAGCAGTACTTC. It translates to CASSTASGSTYEQYF.

The chain joins TRBV1 to TRBJ2-5; the table calls TRBD1, which could not be checked here. TRBV1 is flagged as a pseudogene. CDR3 size: 15 residues. This chain's CDR3 is CTSSQTLGRQTAQYF. CDR3 DNA sequence: TGCACCAGCAGCCAGACCTTGGGCCGCCAAACGGCCCAGTACTTC.

The CDR3 loop reads CATSDRTIGDTQYF. Here the CDR3 DNA reads TGTGCCACCAGTGACCGGACTATCGGAGATACGCAGTATTTT. The V gene is TRBV24-1, the J gene TRBJ2-3; possible D gene TRBD2, 6 bases. The CDR3 runs 14 residues. Trimming removed 4 bases from V and 5 bases from J, with 12 bases in between. Looked up from germline, CDR1 is KGHDR and CDR2 is SFDVKD.

The chain's CDR3 is CASSGPNSGNTIYF. Here the CDR3 DNA reads TGTGCCAGCTCCGGACCGAACTCTGGAAACACCATATATTTT. This sequence joins TRBV19 and TRBJ1-3; D is undetermined. Per germline, CDR1 LNHDA and CDR2 SQIVND (reference sequence). CDR3 length: 14 amino acids. V lost 9 bases and J lost 0, with 12 bases in between.

J is TRBJ2-1 and V is TRBV11-2, with TRBD1 identical over 7 bases. Trimming took 1 base from V and 7 from J; bases not matched to a gene: 4. This CDR3 has 14 residues. In germline, CDR1 is SGHAT, CDR2 FQNNGV. The DNA of the CDR3 is TGTGCCAGCAGCTTAGGACAGGGAATGAATGAGCAGTTCTTC. Translated, it gives CASSLGQGMNEQFF.

A few counts support this clone. The rearrangement joins TRBV11-2 to TRBJ1-1; 9 bases line up with TRBD1. The CDR3 consists of 14 residues. Germline V gene data show CDR1 as SGHAT and CDR2 as FQNNGV. V gave up 2 bases and J gave up 6 bases; unmatched junction bases: 4. The CDR3 DNA sequence: TGTGCCAGCAGCTTATCAGGACAGGGGCCTGAAGCTTTCTTT. Amino acid sequence: CASSLSGQGPEAFF.

J is TRBJ1-2 and V is TRBV2, with 7 bases identical to TRBD1. Germline CDR1 SNHLY, CDR2 FYNNEI. CDR3 length: 14 residues. V lost 6 bases and J lost 1; bases outside the gene matches: 5. The CDR3 DNA follows: TGTGCCAGCAGCAGAGGACAGGATAACTATGGCTACACCTTC. Protein: CASSRGQDNYGYTF.

This chain uses TRBV28 with TRBJ1-1; the D is unclear. This CDR3 spans 14 amino acids. V was trimmed by 3 bases and J by 3 bases, leaving 11 bases between them. CDR1 is MDHEN, CDR2 SYDVKM, per germline. The CDR3 DNA follows: TGTGCCAGCAGTTTCCCCGGCATCCACACTGAAGCTTTCTTT. It is translated as CASSFPGIHTEAFF.

The chain has TRBV30 and TRBJ1-2; the D gene is possibly TRBD1 (5 bases). Germline CDR1 is GTSNPN and CDR2 is SVGIG (reference sequence). The CDR3 length is 10 residues. Trimming removed 3 bases at V and 8 bases at J, with 7 bases between. CDR3 in amino acids: CAWSREGYTF. The CDR3 DNA reads as TGTGCCTGGAGCAGGGAGGGCTACACCTTC.